This TCR beta chain stems from a study of cytomegalovirus exposure and HLA in healthy donors. For the study at large: In an early release, HLA-typed donors contributed tens of millions of unique TCR sequences.

The study's findings and limits: The classifier reportedly diagnosed cytomegalovirus status with high specificity and sensitivity. The study listed some 160 cytomegalovirus-associated TCR beta chains.

Primers included in the PCR were 60 Vbeta and 13 Jbeta primers. Sequencing was performed with immunoSEQ multiplex PCR; in TCRdb, only in-frame clones are kept and a portion is missing. In the table there are about 59,000 clones, around 85% of which are singletons. This clone was seen more than once but under ten times. What it binds is not known. What was sequenced was PBMCs. This receptor was taken from a man aged 40-49 years in good health and CMV-seronegative.

The CDR3 sequence: CATHSGSGTYEQYF. The CDR3 DNA sequence: TGTGCCACCCATTCGGGTAGCGGGACCTACGAGCAGTACTTC. This sequence joins TRBV6-6 and TRBJ2-7; 8 nucleotides align to TRBD2. Germline CDR1 and CDR2: MNHNY and SVGAGI (reference sequence). Trimming took 10 bases from V and 2 from J; bases not matched to a gene: 10. The CDR3 has 14 residues.